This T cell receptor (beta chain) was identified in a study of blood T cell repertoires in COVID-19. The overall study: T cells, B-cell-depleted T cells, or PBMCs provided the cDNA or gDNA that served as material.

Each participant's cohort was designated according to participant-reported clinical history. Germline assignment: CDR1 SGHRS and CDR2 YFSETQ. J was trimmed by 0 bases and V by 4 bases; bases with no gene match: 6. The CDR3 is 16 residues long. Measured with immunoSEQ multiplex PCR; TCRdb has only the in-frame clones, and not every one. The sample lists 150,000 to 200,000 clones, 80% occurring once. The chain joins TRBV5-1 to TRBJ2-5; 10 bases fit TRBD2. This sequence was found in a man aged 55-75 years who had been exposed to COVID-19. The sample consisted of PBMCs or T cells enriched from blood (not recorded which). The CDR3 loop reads CASSEFSGRYQETQYF. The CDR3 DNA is TGCGCCAGCAGCGAATTTAGCGGGAGGTACCAAGAGACCCAGTACTTC.